Listed below are T cell receptor beta chains from one sample, sequenced in a study of blood T cells in healthy people across ages. MiXCR, applied by TCRdb to the 5' RACE reads, yields one record per CDR3 protein. The sample consists of 540,000 or so distinct CDR3 sequences, more than 45% of them appearing once. Sequencing was done on a sample of blood. These receptors were taken from a man older than 75 in good health. Both conserved end residues are part of each CDR3. Expanded clones get a size class; other rows say once, few or many, or leave the size out.

TRBV6-6	TRBJ1-6	few	CASNPRGSGLRNSPLHF
TRBV6-4	TRBJ2-3	once	CASRGTSGGSTTDTQYF
TRBV27	TRBJ1-3	.	CASSLRRGPGNTIYF
TRBV3-1	TRBJ2-7	.	CASSRQGDEQYF
TRBV6-2/TRBV6-3	TRBJ1-4	.	CASKDQGVEKLFF
TRBV7-8	TRBJ2-7	.	CASSPLTGEYEQYF
TRBV7-9	TRBJ1-5	once	CASSLVGDGQPQHF
TRBV6-6	TRBJ1-1	many	CASEIGQVNTEAFF
TRBV2	TRBJ2-3	.	CASKTEVADTQYF
TRBV29-1	TRBJ1-2	many	CSVVRTGGCGYTF
TRBV6-2/TRBV6-3	TRBJ2-4	.	CASRTRAGVSDIQYF
TRBV5-5	TRBJ2-1	.	CASSSSVGGYNEQFF
TRBV3-1	TRBJ1-5	.	CASSEGPNANQPQHF
TRBV6-5	TRBJ2-7	many	CASTPAPAHYEQYF